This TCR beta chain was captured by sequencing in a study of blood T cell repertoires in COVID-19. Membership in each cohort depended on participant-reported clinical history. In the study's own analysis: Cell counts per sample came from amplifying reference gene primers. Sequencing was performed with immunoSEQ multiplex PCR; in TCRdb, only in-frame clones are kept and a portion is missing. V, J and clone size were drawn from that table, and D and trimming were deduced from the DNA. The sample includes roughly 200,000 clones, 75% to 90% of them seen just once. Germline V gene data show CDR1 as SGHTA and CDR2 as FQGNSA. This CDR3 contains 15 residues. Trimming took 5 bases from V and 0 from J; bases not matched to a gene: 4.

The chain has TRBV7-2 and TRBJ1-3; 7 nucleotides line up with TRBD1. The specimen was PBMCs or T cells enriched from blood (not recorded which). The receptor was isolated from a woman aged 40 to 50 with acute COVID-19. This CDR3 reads CASSLGQYSGNTIYF. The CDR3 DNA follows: TGTGCCAGCAGCCTGGGACAGTACTCTGGAAACACCATATATTTT.